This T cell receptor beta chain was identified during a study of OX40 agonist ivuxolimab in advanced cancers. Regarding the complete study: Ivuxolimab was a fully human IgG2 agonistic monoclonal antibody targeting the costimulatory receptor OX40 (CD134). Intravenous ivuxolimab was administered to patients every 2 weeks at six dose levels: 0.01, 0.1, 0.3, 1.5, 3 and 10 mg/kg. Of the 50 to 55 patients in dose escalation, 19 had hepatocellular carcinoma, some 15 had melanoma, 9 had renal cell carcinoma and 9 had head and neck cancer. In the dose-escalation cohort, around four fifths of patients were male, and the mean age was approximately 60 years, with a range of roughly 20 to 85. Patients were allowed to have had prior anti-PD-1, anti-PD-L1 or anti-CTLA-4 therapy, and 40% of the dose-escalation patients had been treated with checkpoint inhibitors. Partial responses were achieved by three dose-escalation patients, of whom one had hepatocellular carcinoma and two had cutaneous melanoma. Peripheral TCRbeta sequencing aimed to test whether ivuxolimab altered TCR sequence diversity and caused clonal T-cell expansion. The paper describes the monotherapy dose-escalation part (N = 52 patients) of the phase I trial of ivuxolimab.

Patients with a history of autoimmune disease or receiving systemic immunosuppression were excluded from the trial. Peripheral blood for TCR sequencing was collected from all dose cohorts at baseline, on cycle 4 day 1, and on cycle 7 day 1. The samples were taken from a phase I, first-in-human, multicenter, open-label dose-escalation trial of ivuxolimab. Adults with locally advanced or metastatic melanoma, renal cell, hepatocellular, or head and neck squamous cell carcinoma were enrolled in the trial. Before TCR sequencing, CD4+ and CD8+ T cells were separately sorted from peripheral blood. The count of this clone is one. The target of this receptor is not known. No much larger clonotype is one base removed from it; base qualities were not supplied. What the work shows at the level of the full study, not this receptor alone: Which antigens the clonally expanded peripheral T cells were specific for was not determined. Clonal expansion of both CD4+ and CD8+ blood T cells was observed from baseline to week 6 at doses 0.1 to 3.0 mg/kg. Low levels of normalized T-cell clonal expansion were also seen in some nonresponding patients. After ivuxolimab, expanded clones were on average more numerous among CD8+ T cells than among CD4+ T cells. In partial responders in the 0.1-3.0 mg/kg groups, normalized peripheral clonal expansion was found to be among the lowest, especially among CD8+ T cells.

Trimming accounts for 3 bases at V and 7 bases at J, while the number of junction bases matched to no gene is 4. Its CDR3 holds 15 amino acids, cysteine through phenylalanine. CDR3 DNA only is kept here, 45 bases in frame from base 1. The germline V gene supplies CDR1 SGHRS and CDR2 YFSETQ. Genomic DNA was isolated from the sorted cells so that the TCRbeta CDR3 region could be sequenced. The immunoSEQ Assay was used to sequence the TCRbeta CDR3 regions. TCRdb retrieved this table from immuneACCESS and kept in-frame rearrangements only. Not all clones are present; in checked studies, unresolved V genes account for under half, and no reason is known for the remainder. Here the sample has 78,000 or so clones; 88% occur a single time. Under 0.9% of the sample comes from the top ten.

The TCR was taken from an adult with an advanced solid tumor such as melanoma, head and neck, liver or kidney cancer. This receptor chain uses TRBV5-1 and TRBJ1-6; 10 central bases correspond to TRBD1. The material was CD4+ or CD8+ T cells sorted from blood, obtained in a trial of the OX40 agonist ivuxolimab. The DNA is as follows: TGCGCCAGCAGCTCCGGGACAGGGGTGAATTCACCCCTCCACTTT. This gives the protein CASSSGTGVNSPLHF.